The source of this TCR beta chain is a study of OX40 agonist ivuxolimab in advanced cancers. General study findings and limits: On average, CD8+ T cells had more expanded clones than CD4+.

Method: immunoSEQ multiplex PCR; TCRdb's copy keeps in-frame clones and lacks some. Here the sample spans roughly 41,000 clones, approximately 80% being singletons. V gave up 0 bases and J gave up 7 bases; unmatched junction bases: 12. This CDR3 region has 16 residues. The germline CDR1 and CDR2 sequences are GTSNPN and SVGIG (reference sequence). In regard to this clone: No antigen is known for it.

The receptor's source is an adult with an advanced solid tumor such as melanoma, head and neck, liver or kidney cancer. The V call is TRBV30, the J call TRBJ2-1, with 7 bases aligning to TRBD2. Sample: CD4+ or CD8+ T cells sorted from blood, taken in a trial of the OX40 agonist ivuxolimab. The CDR3 sequence is CAWSVRVGGKINEQFF. The CDR3 nucleotides read TGTGCCTGGAGTGTACGGGTGGGGGGGAAGATAAATGAGCAGTTCTTC.